This record looks at one T cell receptor (beta chain) sequence and its context. Antigen specificity is unknown. TCRdb's table, derived via immunoSEQ multiplex PCR, lists solely in-frame clones and lacks some. This table lists around 150,000 clones. The sample belongs to a study of T cell responses to AZD1222 COVID-19 vaccine. Study-wide results and caveats: In the spike-specific TCR repertoire, nearly half reportedly target unmutated variant regions. Without day 14 samples, only post-peak T cell repertoires were studied. Donors skewed white British and female; clonal diversity was possibly underestimated. At 160-218 and 743-854, vaccine-associated CD4 TCRs were dominant, and they spanned spike.

Germline CDR1 reads MDHEN; CDR2 reads SYDVKM. This CDR3 comprises 14 residues. V was pared by 7 bases and J by 6 bases, with 8 bases of the junction left unmatched. The sequence was collected from an adult in good health. The sample was peripheral blood. The V and J genes are TRBV28 and TRBJ2-3; TRBD1 aligns across 9 bases. The CDR3 nucleotides read TGTGCCAGCACCCCGGGGACAGGGAGGGATACGCAGTATTTT. Amino acid sequence: CASTPGTGRDTQYF.